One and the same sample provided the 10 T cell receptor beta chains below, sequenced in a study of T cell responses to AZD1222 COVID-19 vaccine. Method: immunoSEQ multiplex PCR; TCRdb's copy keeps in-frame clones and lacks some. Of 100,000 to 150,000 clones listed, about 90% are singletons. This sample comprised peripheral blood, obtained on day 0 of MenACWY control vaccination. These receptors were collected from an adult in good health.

CDR3 in DNA: TGTGCCAGCAGTTTACGGACGGCCGGACAGCCCCAGCATTTT. This gives the protein CASSLRTAGQPQHF. The chain recombines TRBV27 with TRBJ1-5; unclear D gene. Germline-derived CDR1 and CDR2 are MNHEY and SMNVEV (reference sequence). Trimming removed 2 bases from V and 7 bases from J, with 12 bases in between. The CDR3 loop spans 14 amino acids.

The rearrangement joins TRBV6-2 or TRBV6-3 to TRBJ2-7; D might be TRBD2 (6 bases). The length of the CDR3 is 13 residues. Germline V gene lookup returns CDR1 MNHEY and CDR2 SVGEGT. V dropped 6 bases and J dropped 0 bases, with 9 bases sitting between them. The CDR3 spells CASSLAYSYEQYV. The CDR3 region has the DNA TGTGCCAGCAGCCTAGCGTACTCCTACGAGCAGTACGTC.

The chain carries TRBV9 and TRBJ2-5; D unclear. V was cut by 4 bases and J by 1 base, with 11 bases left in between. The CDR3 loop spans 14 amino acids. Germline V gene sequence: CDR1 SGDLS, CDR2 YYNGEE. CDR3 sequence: CASSKGGLQETQYF. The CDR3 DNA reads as TGTGCCAGCAGCAAGGGTGGGCTCCAAGAGACCCAGTACTTC.

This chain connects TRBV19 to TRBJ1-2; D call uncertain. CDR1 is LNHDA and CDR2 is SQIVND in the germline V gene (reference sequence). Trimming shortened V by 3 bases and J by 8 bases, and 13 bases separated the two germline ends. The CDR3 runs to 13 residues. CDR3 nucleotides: TGTGCCAGTAGTATCGGCCCCTCAATAGGCTACACCTTC. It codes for CASSIGPSIGYTF.

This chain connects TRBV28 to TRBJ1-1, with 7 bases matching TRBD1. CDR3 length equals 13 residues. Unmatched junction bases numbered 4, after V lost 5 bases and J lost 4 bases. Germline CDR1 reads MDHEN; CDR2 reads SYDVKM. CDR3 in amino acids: CASSVTGATEAFF. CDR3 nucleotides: TGTGCCAGCAGTGTTACAGGGGCCACTGAAGCTTTCTTT.

CDR3: CASSEGQRNSPLHF. The CDR3 DNA is TGTGCCAGCAGTGAGGGACAGAGGAATTCACCCCTCCACTTT. The chain couples TRBV6-4 to TRBJ1-6; 7 bases map to TRBD1. Germline loops: CDR1 MRHNA, CDR2 SNTAGT. The CDR3 totals 14 residues. J gave up 7 bases and V 3 bases, and 3 bases lay outside the gene matches.

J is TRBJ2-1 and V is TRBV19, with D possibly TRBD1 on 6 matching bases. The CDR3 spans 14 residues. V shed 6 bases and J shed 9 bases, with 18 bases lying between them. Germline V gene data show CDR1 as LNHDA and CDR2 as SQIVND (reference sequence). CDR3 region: CASRGDTGNVEQFF. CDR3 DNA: TGTGCCAGTAGGGGGGACACTGGTAACGTTGAGCAGTTCTTC.

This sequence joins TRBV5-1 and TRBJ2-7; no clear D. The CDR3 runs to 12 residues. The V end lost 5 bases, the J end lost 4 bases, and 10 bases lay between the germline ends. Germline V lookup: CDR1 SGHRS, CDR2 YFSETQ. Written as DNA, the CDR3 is TGCGCCAGCAGGTCGGCGGTTTACGAGCAGTACTTC. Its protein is CASRSAVYEQYF.

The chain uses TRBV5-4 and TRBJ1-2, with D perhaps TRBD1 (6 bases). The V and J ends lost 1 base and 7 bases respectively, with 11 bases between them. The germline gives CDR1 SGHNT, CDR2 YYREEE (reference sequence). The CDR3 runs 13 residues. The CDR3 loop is CASSLNTGTGYTF. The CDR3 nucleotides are TGTGCCAGCAGCTTGAATACAGGGACTGGCTACACCTTC.

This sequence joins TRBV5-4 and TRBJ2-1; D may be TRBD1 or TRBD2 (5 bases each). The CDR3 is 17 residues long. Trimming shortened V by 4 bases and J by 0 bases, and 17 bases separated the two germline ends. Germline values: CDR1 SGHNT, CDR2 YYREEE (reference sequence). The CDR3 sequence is CASSGLSGRISYNEQFF. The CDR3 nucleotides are TGTGCCAGCAGCGGTCTTTCGGGACGGATCTCCTACAATGAGCAGTTCTTC.